This TCR beta chain derives from a study of blood T cell repertoires in COVID-19. Whole-study context: The origin of the acute and convalescent COVID-19 samples was the United States, Italy and Spain. T cells, B-cell-depleted T cells, or PBMCs provided the cDNA or gDNA that served as material.

Original analysis: It was from reference gene primer amplification that nucleated cell counts were estimated. The protocol was immunoSEQ multiplex PCR, while the TCRdb copy is restricted to in-frame clones and leaves out a portion. V and J calls and clone size are copied from that table; D and trimming were computed from the DNA. The profile shows approximately 100,000 clones, 70% to 90% of them singletons. Deletions cut 6 bases from V and 7 bases from J, with 21 bases between. This CDR3 has 15 residues. Germline V gene sequence: CDR1 MNHNY, CDR2 SVGAGI (reference sequence). The specimen was peripheral blood. This TCR came from a woman aged 25 to 39 with acute or convalescent COVID-19. The chain is built from TRBV6-6 and TRBJ1-2, with D perhaps TRBD1 (5 bases). The CDR3 DNA sequence: TGTGCCAGCAGCCAAACCCGGGGGGGAGAGTCTGGCTACACCTTC. Translating gives CASSQTRGGESGYTF.